A single sample is the source of the 22 T cell receptor beta chains below, sequenced in a study of blood T cell repertoires in COVID-19. The data were produced by immunoSEQ multiplex PCR, yet TCRdb's version contains in-frame clones alone and is incomplete. Of about 220,000 clones listed, 65% to 90% are singletons. Sequencing was carried out using peripheral blood. These TCRs come from a human donor in a cohort sampled during active COVID-19.

The rearrangement uses TRBV9 and TRBJ2-2, with D tentatively TRBD2 (6 bases). Between the trimmed V and J ends, which lost 4 bases and 4 bases, there was a span of 14 bases. The CDR3 covers 15 residues. Per germline, CDR1 SGDLS and CDR2 YYNGEE. The DNA of the CDR3 is TGTGCCAGCAGCCTCGGGAGCGGACGCACCGGGGAGCTGTTTTTT. Protein: CASSLGSGRTGELFF.

V and J are TRBV7-9 and TRBJ2-3; no reliable D call. Per germline, CDR1 SEHNR and CDR2 FQNEAQ (reference sequence). Trimming stripped 10 bases from V and 2 bases from J, with 7 bases between. The CDR3 totals 11 residues. In DNA, the CDR3 is TGTGCCACCGCGGACACAGATACGCAGTATTTT. Translation: CATADTDTQYF.

V is TRBV14 and J is TRBJ1-4; D is ambiguous. V was trimmed by 3 bases and J by 5 bases, leaving 7 bases between them. The germline CDR1 and CDR2 sequences are SGHDN and FVKESK. The CDR3 covers 13 residues. The CDR3 DNA reads as TGTGCCAGCAGCCAGTCCAGAAATGAAAAACTGTTTTTT. Encoded protein: CASSQSRNEKLFF.

The chain uses TRBV4-3 and TRBJ1-3, with D tentatively TRBD1 (6 bases). The ends were cut back, 1 base at V and 2 bases at J, with 9 bases in the middle. The CDR3 has 15 residues. Germline assignment: CDR1 LGHNA and CDR2 YSLEER. The CDR3 sequence: CASSQVSGAGNTIYF. CDR3 coding DNA: TGCGCCAGCAGCCAAGTTTCAGGGGCTGGAAACACCATATATTTT.

This chain connects TRBV10-1 to TRBJ1-3; TRBD1 agrees at 8 bases. J lost 4 bases, V lost 0 bases, and 8 bases had no gene match. This CDR3 has 17 amino acids. CDR1 and CDR2 from the germline V gene are WNHNN and SYGVQD (reference sequence). The CDR3 loop is CASSESRQGAPGNTIYF. The CDR3 DNA reads TGCGCCAGCAGTGAGTCCCGGCAGGGGGCGCCAGGAAACACCATATATTTT.

Only a few counts were recorded for this clone. The chain carries TRBV4-2 and TRBJ2-7; TRBD2 aligns across 12 bases. Trimming took 4 bases from V and 0 from J; bases not matched to a gene: 7. The CDR3 has 17 amino acids. Germline-derived CDR1 and CDR2 are LGHNA and YNFKEQ. CDR3 nucleotides: TGTGCCAGCAGCCCGAGGACTAGCGGGGTTAGCTCCTACGAGCAGTACTTC. Translating gives CASSPRTSGVSSYEQYF.

V and J are TRBV9 and TRBJ2-1; TRBD2 matches 10 bases. The CDR3 extends over 16 amino acids. The ends lost 0 bases at V and 2 bases at J; junction bases unmatched: 2. CDR1 is SGDLS, CDR2 YYNGEE, per germline. CDR3 in DNA: TGTGCCAGCAGCGTAGCTAGCGGGAGTACCTACAATGAGCAGTTCTTC. It is translated as CASSVASGSTYNEQFF. Together with reference TRBV9 and TRBJ2-1, the CDR3 gives the full variable domain: DSGVTQTPKHLITATGQRVTLRCSPRSGDLSVYWYQQSLDQGLQFLIQYYNGEERAKGNILERFSAQQFPDLHSELNLSSLELGDSALYFCASSVASGSTYNEQFFGPGTRLTVL.

The chain carries TRBV3-1 (or the pseudogene TRBV3-2) and TRBJ2-7, with TRBD2 matching 10 bases. This CDR3 is 14 amino acids long. V dropped 4 bases and J dropped 2; count of bases not matched to a gene: 2. CDR1 and CDR2 from the germline V gene are LGHDT and YNNKEL (reference sequence). The CDR3 loop is CASSRLAGPYEQYF. CDR3 DNA sequence: TGTGCCAGCAGCCGACTAGCGGGCCCCTACGAGCAGTACTTC.

The chain employs TRBV3-1 (or the pseudogene TRBV3-2) and TRBJ2-7; 12 bases are shared with TRBD2. The CDR3 has 18 residues. The V segment lost 2 bases and the J segment 5 bases; nucleotides outside the gene matches: 13. Germline assignment: CDR1 LGHDT and CDR2 YNNKEL (reference sequence). CDR3 residues: CASSQRTSGNLAVHEQYF. In nucleotides, the CDR3 is TGTGCCAGCAGCCAAAGGACTAGCGGGAACCTAGCCGTCCACGAGCAGTACTTC.

This clone is a singleton in its sample. The chain carries TRBV30 and TRBJ1-1; 9 nucleotides match TRBD1. The length of the CDR3 is 14 residues. Germline V lookup: CDR1 GTSNPN, CDR2 SVGIG (reference sequence). The V segment lost 5 bases and the J segment 4 bases; nucleotides outside the gene matches: 8. CDR3 in amino acids: CAWSPGTGSTEAFF. CDR3 coding DNA: TGTGCCTGGTCTCCCGGGACAGGGAGCACTGAAGCTTTCTTT.

The J gene is TRBJ2-7, the V gene TRBV25-1, with TRBD2 matching over 7 bases. Germline lookup yields CDR1 MGHDK and CDR2 SYGVNS. J gave up 2 bases and V 4 bases, and 11 bases lay outside the gene matches. CDR3 size: 16 residues. Written as DNA, the CDR3 is TGTGCCAGCAGTGCCCCCCCCAGCGGGGTGGCCTACGAGCAGTACTTC. Translated: CASSAPPSGVAYEQYF.

With respect to this clone: This same CDR3 is encoded by further DNA sequences in the sample. The rearrangement links TRBV7-2 to TRBJ2-5, with TRBD1 matching 10 bases. Germline lookup yields CDR1 SGHTA and CDR2 FQGNSA. V shed 2 bases, J shed 4 bases, and the junction held 4 bases outside the gene matches. The CDR3 extends over 15 amino acids. This chain's CDR3 is CASSLNGQGGETQYF. CDR3 nucleotide sequence: TGTGCCAGCAGCTTAAATGGACAGGGGGGAGAGACCCAGTACTTC.

This clone was recorded a few times. The chain couples TRBV11-2 to TRBJ2-3; 13 bases agree with TRBD2. Per germline, CDR1 SGHAT and CDR2 FQNNGV. J gave up 0 bases and V 6 bases, and 3 bases lay outside the gene matches. There are 16 residues in the CDR3. The CDR3 bases are TGTGCCAGCAGGGGACTAGCGGGACCAAGCACAGATACGCAGTATTTT. It codes for CASRGLAGPSTDTQYF. The full variable domain, with the rest looked up from reference TRBV11-2 and TRBJ2-3, is EAGVAQSPRYKIIEKRQSVAFWCNPISGHATLYWYQQILGQGPKLLIQFQNNGVVDDSQLPKDRFSAERLKGVDSTLKIQPAKLEDSAVYLCASRGLAGPSTDTQYFGPGTRLTVL.

This chain joins TRBV7-9 and TRBJ1-2; D is ambiguous. The CDR3 covers 13 residues. Trimming removed 4 bases at V and 6 bases at J, with 12 bases between. Germline V gene sequence: CDR1 SEHNR, CDR2 FQNEAQ (reference sequence). The CDR3: CASSYAIMHGYTF. CDR3 bases: TGTGCCAGCAGCTACGCGATTATGCATGGCTACACCTTC. The full variable domain, its missing parts supplied by reference TRBV7-9 and TRBJ1-2, is DTGVSQNPRHKITKRGQNVTFRCDPISEHNRLYWYRQTLGQGPEFLTYFQNEAQLEKSRLLSDRFSAERPKGSFSTLEIQRTEQGDSAMYLCASSYAIMHGYTFGSGTRLTVV.

The chain carries TRBV10-3 and TRBJ1-1; tentatively, D is TRBD1 (5 bases). V lost 2 bases, J lost 5 bases, and 9 bases lay in between. The CDR3 runs to 13 residues. Germline assignment: CDR1 ENHRY and CDR2 SYGVKD. CDR3 sequence: CAISERGGTEAFF. CDR3 DNA sequence: TGTGCCATCAGTGAGAGGGGAGGGACTGAAGCTTTCTTT.

V usage is TRBV28 and J usage is TRBJ2-1; 8 nucleotides line up with TRBD2. The CDR3 totals 14 residues. Looked up from germline, CDR1 is MDHEN and CDR2 is SYDVKM. With 11 bases clipped from V and 2 bases from J, the junction kept 8 bases outside the gene matches. CDR3 loop: CAGSGSEPYNEQFF. CDR3 sequence (DNA): TGTGCCGGGAGCGGGAGTGAACCCTACAATGAGCAGTTCTTC.

This clone was counted between two and nine times. The CDR3 loop is CASSIPVSSGNTIYF. CDR3 sequence (DNA): TGTGCCAGTAGTATCCCGGTGAGCTCTGGAAACACCATATATTTT. The chain has TRBV19 and TRBJ1-3, with D unclear. The CDR3 extends over 15 amino acids. V was cut by 3 bases and J by 0 bases, with 9 bases left in between. Germline V CDR1 and CDR2: LNHDA, SQIVND (reference sequence).

This clone has a count of ten or more. The chain couples TRBV7-8 to TRBJ1-2; the match to TRBD1 covers 9 bases. The CDR3 runs 16 residues. V lost 5 bases, J lost 4 bases, and 11 bases stayed unmatched. The germline V gene has CDR1 SGHVS and CDR2 FQNEAQ. CDR3 residues: CASSLGQGIFFYGYTF. The CDR3 DNA sequence: TGTGCCAGCAGCCTGGGACAGGGCATATTCTTCTATGGCTACACCTTC.

This chain links TRBV27 with TRBJ1-1, with 9 positions matching TRBD1. J was trimmed by 3 bases and V by 3 bases; bases with no gene match: 8. The CDR3 is made up of 16 amino acids. Germline values: CDR1 MNHEY, CDR2 SMNVEV (reference sequence). The CDR3 coding sequence is TGTGCCAGCAGTTTCTCGTTCGGGACAGGGTACACTGAAGCTTTCTTT. Its protein is CASSFSFGTGYTEAFF.

V is TRBV6-2 or TRBV6-3 and J is TRBJ2-7; perhaps TRBD1 as D (5 bases). Looked up from germline, CDR1 is MNHEY and CDR2 is SVGEGT. There are 17 residues in the CDR3. Trimming pared 3 bases from V and 0 bases from J, leaving 18 bases between. CDR3 sequence: CASSYPPRQYLSYEQYF. The CDR3 region has the DNA TGTGCCAGCAGTTATCCCCCTCGACAGTATCTCTCCTACGAGCAGTACTTC.

The genes are TRBV5-1 and TRBJ1-5, with D possibly TRBD1 on 6 matching bases. CDR3 size: 14 residues. Per germline, CDR1 SGHRS and CDR2 YFSETQ. Trimming took 3 bases from V and 3 from J, leaving 10 bases between them. In DNA, the CDR3 is TGCGCCAGCAGCTCCGGACAGCCCAATCAGCCCCAGCATTTT. The encoded protein is CASSSGQPNQPQHF.

The sample holds one count of this clone. This sequence joins TRBV6-2 or TRBV6-3 and TRBJ2-1; 12 bases are shared with TRBD2. This CDR3 comprises 15 residues. Trimming removed 8 bases from V and 7 bases from J; junction bases left unmatched: 9. The germline gives CDR1 MNHEY, CDR2 SVGEGT. The CDR3 bases are TGTGCCAGCCGCCCTAGCGGGAGGGCCGAAAATGAGCAGTTCTTC. Protein product: CASRPSGRAENEQFF.